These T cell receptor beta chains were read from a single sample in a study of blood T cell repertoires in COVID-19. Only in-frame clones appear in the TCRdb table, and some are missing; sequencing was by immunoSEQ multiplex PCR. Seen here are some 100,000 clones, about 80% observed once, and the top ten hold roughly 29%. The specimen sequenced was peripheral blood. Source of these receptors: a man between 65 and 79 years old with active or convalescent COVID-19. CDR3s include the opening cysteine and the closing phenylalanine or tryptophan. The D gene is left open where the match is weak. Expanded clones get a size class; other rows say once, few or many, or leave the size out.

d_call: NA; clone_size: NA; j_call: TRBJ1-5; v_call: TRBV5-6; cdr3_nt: TGTGCCAGCAGCTTGGGGTCGAACAGGCCAAATCAGCCCCAGCATTTT; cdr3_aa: CASSLGSNRPNQPQHF
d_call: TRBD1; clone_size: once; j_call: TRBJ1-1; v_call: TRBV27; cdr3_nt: TGTGCCAGCAGTCCGGACAGGGGATGGGGCACTGAAGCTTTCTTT; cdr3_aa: CASSPDRGWGTEAFF
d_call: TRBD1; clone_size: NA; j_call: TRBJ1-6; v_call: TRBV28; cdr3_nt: TGTGCCAGCTCCACAGGGGCCCCGTTTCCCCTCCACTTT; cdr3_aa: CASSTGAPFPLHF
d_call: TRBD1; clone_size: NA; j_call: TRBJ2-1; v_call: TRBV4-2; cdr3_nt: TGTGCCAGCAGCCAAGCCACACAGGGGGATGAGCAGTTCTTC; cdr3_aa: CASSQATQGDEQFF
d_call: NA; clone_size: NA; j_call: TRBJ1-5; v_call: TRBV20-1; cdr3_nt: TGCAGTGCTAGTCAAAGGGAGAGGGAGCCCCAGCATTTT; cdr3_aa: CSASQREREPQHF
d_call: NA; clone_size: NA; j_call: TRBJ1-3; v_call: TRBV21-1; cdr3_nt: TGTGCCAGCAGCAAAGCGCTAGCAGCTGGAAACACCATATATTTT; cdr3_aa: CASSKALAAGNTIYF
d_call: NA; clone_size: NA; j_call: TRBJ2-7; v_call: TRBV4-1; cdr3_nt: TGCGCCAGCAGCCAAGGTCCGGTGAGCTCCTACGAGCAGTACTTC; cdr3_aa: CASSQGPVSSYEQYF
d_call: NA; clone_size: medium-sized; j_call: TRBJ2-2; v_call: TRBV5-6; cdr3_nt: TGTGCCAGCAGCTTGGTCAGGGGCACCGGGGAGCTGTTTTTT; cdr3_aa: CASSLVRGTGELFF
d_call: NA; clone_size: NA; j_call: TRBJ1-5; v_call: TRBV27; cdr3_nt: TGTGCCAGCAGTTTATGGAGCCCCGGGGTCAATCAGCCCCAGCATTTT; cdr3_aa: CASSLWSPGVNQPQHF
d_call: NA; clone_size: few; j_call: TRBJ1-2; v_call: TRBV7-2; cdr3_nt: TGTGCCAGCAGATTTGGAGGGCTTTCAAATTATGGCTACACCTTC; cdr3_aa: CASRFGGLSNYGYTF
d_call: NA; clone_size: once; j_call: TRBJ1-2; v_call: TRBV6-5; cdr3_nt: TGTGCCAGCAGTCGCGGGACTAACTATGGCTACACCTTC; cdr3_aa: CASSRGTNYGYTF
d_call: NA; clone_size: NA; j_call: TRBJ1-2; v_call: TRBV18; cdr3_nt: TGTGCCAGCTCACCTTCAGGGGTGGATTTCAACTATGGCTACACCTTC; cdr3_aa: CASSPSGVDFNYGYTF
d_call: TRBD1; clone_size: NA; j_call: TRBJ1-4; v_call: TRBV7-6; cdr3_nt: TGTGCCAGCAGCTTAGGGAGGACAGGGGTCGAAAAACTGTTTTTT; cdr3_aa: CASSLGRTGVEKLFF
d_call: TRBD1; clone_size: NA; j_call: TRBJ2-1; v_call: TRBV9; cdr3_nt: TGTGCCAGCACCCCAGGACAGGGTACCTACAATGAGCAGTTCTTC; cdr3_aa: CASTPGQGTYNEQFF
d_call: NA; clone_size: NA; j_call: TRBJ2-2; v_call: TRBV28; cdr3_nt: TGTGCCAGCAGACGTGGCTTCACCGGGGAGCTGTTTTTT; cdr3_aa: CASRRGFTGELFF
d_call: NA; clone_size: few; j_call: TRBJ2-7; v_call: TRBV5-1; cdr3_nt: TGCGCCAGCACCCTACAGCCTCTGTCCTACGAGCAGTACTTC; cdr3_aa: CASTLQPLSYEQYF
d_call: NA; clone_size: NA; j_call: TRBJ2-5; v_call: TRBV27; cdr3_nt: TGTGCCAGCAGCCCCAGGGTTGGGGCGGAGACCCAGTACTTC; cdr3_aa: CASSPRVGAETQYF
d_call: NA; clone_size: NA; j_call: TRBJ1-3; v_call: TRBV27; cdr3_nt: TGTGCCAGCAGTTTATGGGGAGGAGGAAACACCATATATTTT; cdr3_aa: CASSLWGGGNTIYF
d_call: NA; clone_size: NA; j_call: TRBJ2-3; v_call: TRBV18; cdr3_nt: TGTGCCAGCTCACCACTCGGAGGGAGTGGCACAGATACGCAGTATTTT; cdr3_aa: CASSPLGGSGTDTQYF
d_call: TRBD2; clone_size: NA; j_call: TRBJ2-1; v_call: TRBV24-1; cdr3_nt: TGTGCCACCAGTGCCCAACTAGCGGGAGAACTCGGTGAGCAGTTCTTC; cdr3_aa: CATSAQLAGELGEQFF
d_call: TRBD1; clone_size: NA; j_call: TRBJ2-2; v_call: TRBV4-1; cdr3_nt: TGCGCCAGCAGCTATCAATCCGGGACAGGGGACACCGGGGAGCTGTTTTTT; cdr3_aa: CASSYQSGTGDTGELFF
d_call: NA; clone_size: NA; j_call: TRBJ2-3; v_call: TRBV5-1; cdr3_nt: TGCGCCAGCAGCCCGGACTCAACTTTTGGAACAGATACGCAGTATTTT; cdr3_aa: CASSPDSTFGTDTQYF
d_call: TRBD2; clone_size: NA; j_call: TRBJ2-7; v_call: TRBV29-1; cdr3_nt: TGCAGCGTTGAAGATCGGGGGGACGGATTGGCCGAGCAGTACTTC; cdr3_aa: CSVEDRGDGLAEQYF
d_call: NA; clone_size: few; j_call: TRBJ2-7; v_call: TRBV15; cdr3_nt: TGTGCCACCAGTAAGGAGGGGTACGAGCAGTACTTC; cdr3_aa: CATSKEGYEQYF
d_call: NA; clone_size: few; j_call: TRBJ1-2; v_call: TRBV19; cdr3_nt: TGTGCCAGTACCCTGGGAAGGGCGGGGTATGGCTACACCTTC; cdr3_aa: CASTLGRAGYGYTF
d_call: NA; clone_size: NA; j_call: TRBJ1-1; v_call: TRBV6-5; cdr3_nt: TGTGCCAGCATTAAGACAGGTGGGAACACTGAAGCTTTCTTT; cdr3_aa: CASIKTGGNTEAFF
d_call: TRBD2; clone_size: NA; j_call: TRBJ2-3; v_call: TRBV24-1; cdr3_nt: TGTGCCACCGAAGCGACTAGCGGGAACGGAGCTCCTAGCACAGATACGCAGTATTTT; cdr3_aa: CATEATSGNGAPSTDTQYF
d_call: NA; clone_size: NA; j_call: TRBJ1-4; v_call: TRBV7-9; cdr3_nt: TGTGCCAGCAGCTCCGGGGGGATTCCCAATGAAAAACTGTTTTTT; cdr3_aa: CASSSGGIPNEKLFF
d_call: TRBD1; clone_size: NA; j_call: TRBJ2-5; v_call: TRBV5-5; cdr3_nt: TGTGCCAGCAGCCCTCCCCGGCGGGCAGGGGGACAAGAGACCCAGTACTTC; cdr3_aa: CASSPPRRAGGQETQYF
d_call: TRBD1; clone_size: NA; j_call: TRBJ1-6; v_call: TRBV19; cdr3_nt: TGTGCCAGTAGTCCCCCGCAGGGGGCACGTTCACCCCTCCACTTT; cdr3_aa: CASSPPQGARSPLHF
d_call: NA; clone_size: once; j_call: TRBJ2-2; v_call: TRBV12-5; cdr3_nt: TGTGCTAGTGGTCACGACAGGTGGCGACTGTTTTTT; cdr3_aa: CASGHDRWRLFF
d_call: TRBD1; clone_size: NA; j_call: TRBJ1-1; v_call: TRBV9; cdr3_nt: TGTGCCAGCAGCCCCTTGGACAGGATGAACACTGAAGCTTTCTTT; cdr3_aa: CASSPLDRMNTEAFF
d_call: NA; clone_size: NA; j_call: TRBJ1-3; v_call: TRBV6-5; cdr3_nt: TGTGCCAGCAGTTATGGAGGGGGAAACACCATATATTTT; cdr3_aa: CASSYGGGNTIYF
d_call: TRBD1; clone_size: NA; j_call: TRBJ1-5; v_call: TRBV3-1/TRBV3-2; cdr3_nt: TGTGCCAGCAGCCGAGGGGGCCAACAGCCCCAGCATTTT; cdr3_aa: CASSRGGQQPQHF
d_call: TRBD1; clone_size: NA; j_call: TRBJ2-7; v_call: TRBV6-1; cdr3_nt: TGTGCCAGCAGTGAAGCGGGAAACAGGGGCTACGAGCAGTACTTC; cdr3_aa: CASSEAGNRGYEQYF
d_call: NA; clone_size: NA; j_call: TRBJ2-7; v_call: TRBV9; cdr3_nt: TGTGCCAGCAGCGTAGAGGATAGCGACTACGAGCAGTACTTC; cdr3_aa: CASSVEDSDYEQYF
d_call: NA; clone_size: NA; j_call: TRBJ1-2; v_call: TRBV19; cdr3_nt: TGTGCCACATCACGGGGGAGAAACTATGGCTACACCTTC; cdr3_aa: CATSRGRNYGYTF
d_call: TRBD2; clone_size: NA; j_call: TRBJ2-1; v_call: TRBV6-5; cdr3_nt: TGTGCCAGCAGTTACCGCTGGACTAGCGGGAGCAATGAGCAGTTCTTC; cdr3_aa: CASSYRWTSGSNEQFF
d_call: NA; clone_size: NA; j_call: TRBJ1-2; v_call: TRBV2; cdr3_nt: TGTGCCAGCAGTGATGACAGAAACTATGGCTACACCTTC; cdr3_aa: CASSDDRNYGYTF
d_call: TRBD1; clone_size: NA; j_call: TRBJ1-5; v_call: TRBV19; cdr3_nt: TGTGCCAGTAGCCTGGAGTCAGGGGGACATCAGCCCCAGCATTTT; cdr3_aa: CASSLESGGHQPQHF
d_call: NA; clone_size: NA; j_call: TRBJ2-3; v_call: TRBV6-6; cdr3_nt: TGTGCCACCAAAACACAGACAGATACGCAGTATTTT; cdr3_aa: CATKTQTDTQYF
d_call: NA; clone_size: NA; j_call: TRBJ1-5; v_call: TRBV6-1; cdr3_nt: TGTGCCAGCAGTGATCCGTATAGCAATCAGCCCCAGCATTTT; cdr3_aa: CASSDPYSNQPQHF
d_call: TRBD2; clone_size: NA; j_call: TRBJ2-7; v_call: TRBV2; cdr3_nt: TGTGCCAGCACCCAGGGAGGGTGGACCGACTACGAGCAGTACTTC; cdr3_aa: CASTQGGWTDYEQYF
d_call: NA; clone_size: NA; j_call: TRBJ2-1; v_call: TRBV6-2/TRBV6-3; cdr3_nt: TGTGCCAGCAGTTCTCGAACTGGACTGAGAGAGCAGTTCTTC; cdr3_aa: CASSSRTGLREQFF
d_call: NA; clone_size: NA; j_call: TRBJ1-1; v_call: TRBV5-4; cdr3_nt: TGTGCCAGCAGCTCCCCCGGCGGGGGGAACACTGAAGCTTTCTTT; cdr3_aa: CASSSPGGGNTEAFF
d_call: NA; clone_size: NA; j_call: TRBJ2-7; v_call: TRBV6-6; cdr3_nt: TGTGCCAGCAATTATGACAGGTCCTACGAGCAGTACTTC; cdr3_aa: CASNYDRSYEQYF
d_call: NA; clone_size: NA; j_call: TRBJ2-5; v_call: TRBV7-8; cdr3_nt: TGTGCCAGCAGCCCCGGTCGGCGGGAGACCCAGTACTTC; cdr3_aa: CASSPGRRETQYF
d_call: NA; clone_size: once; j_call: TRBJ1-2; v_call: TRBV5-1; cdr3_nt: TGCGCCAGCAGCAGGGGCGGCGGGGACTATGGCTACACCTTC; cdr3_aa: CASSRGGGDYGYTF
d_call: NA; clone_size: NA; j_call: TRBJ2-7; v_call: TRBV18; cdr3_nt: TGTGCCAGCTCTGGTCAGAACTCCTACGAGCAGTACTTC; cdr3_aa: CASSGQNSYEQYF
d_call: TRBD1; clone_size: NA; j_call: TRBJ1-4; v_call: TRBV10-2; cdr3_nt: TGCGCCAGCAGTGATGGACAGGGGAAAATTAATGAAAAACTGTTTTTT; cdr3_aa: CASSDGQGKINEKLFF
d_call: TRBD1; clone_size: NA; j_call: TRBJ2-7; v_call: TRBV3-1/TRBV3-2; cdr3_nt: TGTGCCAGCAGCCCCCCACCCGACCAGGGACAGGGCTACGAGCAGTACTTC; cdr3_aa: CASSPPPDQGQGYEQYF
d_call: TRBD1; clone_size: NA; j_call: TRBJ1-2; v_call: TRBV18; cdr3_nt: TGTGCCAGCTCACCAAGGGGGCAGATCTATGGCTACACCTTC; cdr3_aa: CASSPRGQIYGYTF
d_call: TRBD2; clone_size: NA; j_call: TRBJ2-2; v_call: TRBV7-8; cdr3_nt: TGTGCCAGCAGCTTAGTGCTCGGGACTAGCGGGAGTGCCGGGGAGCTGTTTTTT; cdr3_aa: CASSLVLGTSGSAGELFF
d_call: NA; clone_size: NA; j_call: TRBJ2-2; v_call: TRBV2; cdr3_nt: TGTGCCAGCAGTGAAATTAGAATTTTCCCAAACGACGGGGAGCTGTTTTTT; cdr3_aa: CASSEIRIFPNDGELFF